This TCR beta chain originates from a study of T cell responses to AZD1222 COVID-19 vaccine. Clones were sequenced by immunoSEQ multiplex PCR, and TCRdb holds only the in-frame ones, with some missing. The table has some 120,000 clones, around nine tenths seen once; the top ten hold approximately 2.8%. The germline CDR1 and CDR2 sequences are SEHNR and FQNEAQ (reference sequence). The CDR3 runs to 17 residues. J lost 0 bases, V lost 1 base, and 5 bases had no gene match. The sample here was peripheral blood, taken on day 0 of AZD1222 vaccination. The chain links TRBV7-9 to TRBJ1-5, with 8 bases identical to TRBD1. The origin of this receptor is an adult in good health. The CDR3 DNA sequence: TGTGCCAGCAGCTTAGTAGCAGGGGGCAATAGCAATCAGCCCCAGCATTTT. It yields the protein CASSLVAGGNSNQPQHF.